This T cell receptor delta chain comes out of a study of gamma-delta chains in newborns, infants, children. Study overall: Microbial exposure reportedly drives polyclonal innate γδ T cell expansion after birth.

The ends were cut back, 4 bases at V and 2 bases at J, with 16 bases in the middle. CDR1 GEAIGNYY and CDR2 EKD come from the germline V gene. The CDR3 contains 15 residues. TCRdb reprocessed the reads through CATT. The table lists approximately 11,000 delta-chain clones, about 8.7% of them singletons. What was sequenced was blood. This sequence was found in a child who was a newborn, infant or young child, either healthy, febrile or measles-vaccinated (not recorded which). This rearrangement joins TRDV2 to TRDJ1; D remains ambiguous. The CDR3: CACDDILVETDKLIF. The CDR3 DNA reads as TGTGCCTGTGATGATATTCTCGTGGAGACCGATAAACTCATCTTT.